This T cell receptor beta chain was identified during a study of PD-1 blockade in classical Hodgkin lymphoma. Clones were sequenced by immunoSEQ multiplex PCR, and TCRdb holds only the in-frame ones, with some missing. Altogether fewer than 30,000 clones are present, 80% to 90% being singletons, with the ten largest covering about 7.8%. General observations from the study: What caused the repertoire differences, perhaps disease activity or prior therapy, remains undefined.

Regarding this clone: Its specificity is unknown.

Germline values: CDR1 WSHSY, CDR2 SAAADI. CDR3 size: 11 residues. V lost 2 bases and J lost 6, with 3 bases in between. The patients all showed relapse after autologous stem cell transplantation, while their brentuximab vedotin exposure varied. Under best response, outcomes were complete response, partial response or progressive disease. This TCR derives from a human donor with classical Hodgkin lymphoma. The V and J genes are TRBV10-2 and TRBJ2-3; no reliable D call. The sequencing used peripheral blood mononuclear cells (PBMCs), collected before the second cycle of nivolumab. The CDR3 DNA reads TGCGCCAGCAGTGAGGGGGATACGCAGTATTTT. Its protein product is CASSEGDTQYF.